This TCR beta chain came from a study of cytomegalovirus exposure and HLA in healthy donors. Primers: 60 Vbeta forward and 13 Jbeta reverse. TCRdb's table, derived via immunoSEQ multiplex PCR, lists solely in-frame clones and lacks some. The sample has about 140,000 clones, 60% to 80% seen once. Participants comprised healthy donors of bone marrow. Donors were nominally healthy when sampled, though unrecorded immune exposures were likely. Germline assignment: CDR1 SGDLS and CDR2 YYNGEE. V was pared by 4 bases and J by 0 bases, with 13 bases between. The CDR3 has 15 residues. The sample holds one count of this clone.

Sample: PBMCs. The clonotype originates from a female donor in good health and CMV-seronegative. This rearrangement joins TRBV9 to TRBJ1-2; maybe TRBD1 (5 bases). The CDR3 sequence: CASSPRGLSNYGYTF. CDR3 bases: TGTGCCAGCAGCCCCCGGGGACTTTCTAACTATGGCTACACCTTC. The whole variable domain, remainder taken from reference TRBV9 and TRBJ1-2, is DSGVTQTPKHLITATGQRVTLRCSPRSGDLSVYWYQQSLDQGLQFLIQYYNGEERAKGNILERFSAQQFPDLHSELNLSSLELGDSALYFCASSPRGLSNYGYTFGSGTRLTVV.